These T cell receptor beta chains were read from a single sample in a study of shared clonotypes between healthy human individuals. TCRdb's copy holds only in-frame clones and misses some; the assay was immunoSEQ multiplex PCR. The sample has 1.5 million to 1.9 million clones; nearly 99% are singletons. What was sequenced was naive CD4+ T cells sorted from blood. The receptors derive from a man aged 25 to 40 in good health. The CDR3 runs from the conserved cysteine through the conserved F or W. The order of the fields is J gene, D gene, clone size, V gene, CDR3 DNA, CDR3 protein. A D gene is named only where the DNA matches it firmly. A row's size may be missing; if present it is once, few, many or a size class.

J gene: TRBJ2-1
D gene: NA
clone size: NA
V gene: TRBV7-9
CDR3 DNA: TGTGCCAGCAGCTTAATGGCTAGCGATGAGCAGTTCTTC
CDR3 protein: CASSLMASDEQFF

J gene: TRBJ1-1
D gene: TRBD1
clone size: NA
V gene: TRBV5-1
CDR3 DNA: TGCGCCAGCAGCACTAGGGACAGGGGGCGTGGAGGAACTGAAGCTTTCTTT
CDR3 protein: CASSTRDRGRGGTEAFF

J gene: TRBJ2-5
D gene: NA
clone size: NA
V gene: TRBV9
CDR3 DNA: TGTGCCAGCAGTGGTAGGTCGCTAACTCAAGAGACCCAGTACTTC
CDR3 protein: CASSGRSLTQETQYF

J gene: TRBJ2-1
D gene: NA
clone size: NA
V gene: TRBV7-3
CDR3 DNA: TGTGCCAGCAGCTTACGGGCAGAACCTAATAATGAGCAGTTCTTC
CDR3 protein: CASSLRAEPNNEQFF

J gene: TRBJ1-1
D gene: NA
clone size: NA
V gene: TRBV19
CDR3 DNA: TGTGCCAGTAGTATTTGGGGTTGGACTGAAGCTTTCTTT
CDR3 protein: CASSIWGWTEAFF

J gene: TRBJ1-1
D gene: NA
clone size: NA
V gene: TRBV18
CDR3 DNA: TGTGCCAGCTCACAAACGCTGTACACTGAAGCTTTCTTT
CDR3 protein: CASSQTLYTEAFF

J gene: TRBJ2-7
D gene: NA
clone size: once
V gene: TRBV5-4
CDR3 DNA: TGTGCCAGCAGCGGAAGGGACGGTACTAGGGAGCAGTACTTC
CDR3 protein: CASSGRDGTREQYF

J gene: TRBJ1-4
D gene: NA
clone size: NA
V gene: TRBV30
CDR3 DNA: TGTGCCTGGATGGAGCTAGCAACTAATGAAAAACTGTTTTTT
CDR3 protein: CAWMELATNEKLFF

J gene: TRBJ1-5
D gene: NA
clone size: NA
V gene: TRBV4-1
CDR3 DNA: TGCGCCAGCAGCCAAGGCCGGGCCCTCGATCAGCCCCAGCATTTT
CDR3 protein: CASSQGRALDQPQHF

J gene: TRBJ2-1
D gene: NA
clone size: NA
V gene: TRBV7-9
CDR3 DNA: TGTGCCAGCACCATGCTAGGCGTCAATGAGCAGTTCTTC
CDR3 protein: CASTMLGVNEQFF

J gene: TRBJ2-1
D gene: NA
clone size: NA
V gene: TRBV7-9
CDR3 DNA: TGTGCCAGCAGCTTAGAATCCAGTTTTGATGAGCAGTTCTTC
CDR3 protein: CASSLESSFDEQFF

J gene: TRBJ1-5
D gene: TRBD1
clone size: NA
V gene: TRBV2
CDR3 DNA: TGTGCCAGCAGCGGGAACAGGGGAATGGCTCAGCCCCAGCATTTT
CDR3 protein: CASSGNRGMAQPQHF

J gene: TRBJ2-1
D gene: NA
clone size: NA
V gene: TRBV18
CDR3 DNA: TGTGCCAGCTCACCCTCCACGGGATACTACAATGAGCAGTTCTTC
CDR3 protein: CASSPSTGYYNEQFF

J gene: TRBJ1-2
D gene: NA
clone size: NA
V gene: TRBV7-9
CDR3 DNA: TGTGCCAGCAGGAATACAGGGTACGATGGCTACACCTTC
CDR3 protein: CASRNTGYDGYTF

J gene: TRBJ1-4
D gene: NA
clone size: NA
V gene: TRBV7-9
CDR3 DNA: TGTGCCAGCAGCCCCCGGAAAGACGGGGAAAAACTGTTTTTT
CDR3 protein: CASSPRKDGEKLFF

J gene: TRBJ1-1
D gene: NA
clone size: NA
V gene: TRBV5-1
CDR3 DNA: TGCGCCAGCAGCTTGGAAACAAAGAACACTGAAGCTTTCTTT
CDR3 protein: CASSLETKNTEAFF

J gene: TRBJ2-2
D gene: NA
clone size: NA
V gene: TRBV28
CDR3 DNA: TGTGCCAGCAGTTTTGTTGGGGGGAAGACCGGGGAGCTGTTTTTT
CDR3 protein: CASSFVGGKTGELFF

J gene: TRBJ1-5
D gene: NA
clone size: NA
V gene: TRBV7-3
CDR3 DNA: TGTGCCAGCAGCTTAGGGAACGACCAGCCCCAGCATTTT
CDR3 protein: CASSLGNDQPQHF

J gene: TRBJ2-7
D gene: TRBD1
clone size: NA
V gene: TRBV12-5
CDR3 DNA: TGTGCTAGTGGTCTGAGTAGAGGACAGGGGGCATACGAGCAGTACTTC
CDR3 protein: CASGLSRGQGAYEQYF

J gene: TRBJ2-4
D gene: NA
clone size: NA
V gene: TRBV28
CDR3 DNA: TGTGCCACCGAGGCGGGAAAAAACATTCAGTACTTC
CDR3 protein: CATEAGKNIQYF

J gene: TRBJ2-5
D gene: NA
clone size: once
V gene: TRBV19
CDR3 DNA: TGTGCCAGTAGTATCTGGTGGGAAGAGACCCAGTACTTC
CDR3 protein: CASSIWWEETQYF

J gene: TRBJ2-1
D gene: TRBD2
clone size: NA
V gene: TRBV11-2
CDR3 DNA: TGTGCCAGCAGCGTGACTAGCGGGAGTCGGTCAAATGAGCAGTTCTTC
CDR3 protein: CASSVTSGSRSNEQFF

J gene: TRBJ1-5
D gene: NA
clone size: NA
V gene: TRBV9
CDR3 DNA: TGTGCCAGCAGCGTAGAGGGTCAGCCCCAGCATTTT
CDR3 protein: CASSVEGQPQHF

J gene: TRBJ2-1
D gene: NA
clone size: NA
V gene: TRBV9
CDR3 DNA: TGTGCCAGCAGCGTAGCCAGCGGAGATTACAATGAGCAGTTCTTC
CDR3 protein: CASSVASGDYNEQFF

J gene: TRBJ1-5
D gene: NA
clone size: NA
V gene: TRBV6-1
CDR3 DNA: TGTGCCAGCAGAACTCACAGGGACCAGCCCCAGCATTTT
CDR3 protein: CASRTHRDQPQHF

J gene: TRBJ1-1
D gene: NA
clone size: NA
V gene: TRBV4-1
CDR3 DNA: TGCGCCGCGGGAGGACGGCTGAACACTGAAGCTTTCTTT
CDR3 protein: CAAGGRLNTEAFF

J gene: TRBJ2-3
D gene: NA
clone size: NA
V gene: TRBV7-2
CDR3 DNA: TGTGCCAGCAGCCACAGGGCTAGCATCACAGATACGCAGTATTTT
CDR3 protein: CASSHRASITDTQYF

J gene: TRBJ1-5
D gene: TRBD1
clone size: NA
V gene: TRBV15
CDR3 DNA: TGTGCCACCAGCAGGACAGGGGCCCCTCTCGATCAGCCCCAGCATTTT
CDR3 protein: CATSRTGAPLDQPQHF

J gene: TRBJ2-1
D gene: TRBD2
clone size: NA
V gene: TRBV11-2
CDR3 DNA: TGTGCCAGCAGCTTAGACCTTGGAAGCGGGAGGTTTTCTGGGTATGAGCAGTTCTTC
CDR3 protein: CASSLDLGSGRFSGYEQFF

J gene: TRBJ2-1
D gene: NA
clone size: NA
V gene: TRBV7-6
CDR3 DNA: TGTGCCAGCAGCTTACGCCATTCCTACAATGAGCAGTTCTTC
CDR3 protein: CASSLRHSYNEQFF

J gene: TRBJ1-5
D gene: TRBD1
clone size: NA
V gene: TRBV6-5
CDR3 DNA: TGTGCCAGCAGTCTTAGGACAGGGGCGAATCAGCCCCAGCATTTT
CDR3 protein: CASSLRTGANQPQHF

J gene: TRBJ2-3
D gene: NA
clone size: many
V gene: TRBV18
CDR3 DNA: TGTGCCAGCTCAGCGCGAGATACGCAGTATTTT
CDR3 protein: CASSARDTQYF

J gene: TRBJ2-7
D gene: NA
clone size: NA
V gene: TRBV10-3
CDR3 DNA: TGTGCCATCAGTGAGGGCAGGGGATACGAGCAGTACTTC
CDR3 protein: CAISEGRGYEQYF

J gene: TRBJ2-7
D gene: NA
clone size: NA
V gene: TRBV30
CDR3 DNA: TGTGCCTGGAGCGCCGTGGGGGGTGCCCTTCGACGGGGGCAGTACTTC
CDR3 protein: CAWSAVGGALRRGQYF

J gene: TRBJ2-3
D gene: TRBD2
clone size: NA
V gene: TRBV15
CDR3 DNA: TGTGCCACCAGCAGAGATGAAGTAGCGGGAGGGGCAGATACGCAGTATTTT
CDR3 protein: CATSRDEVAGGADTQYF